The 30 T cell receptor beta chains given below trace back to one sample, sequenced in a study of T cell responses to AZD1222 COVID-19 vaccine. The protocol was immunoSEQ multiplex PCR, while the TCRdb copy is restricted to in-frame clones and leaves out a portion. This table has fewer than 300,000 clones, 85% to 95% appearing once. Specimen: peripheral blood, collected on day 0 of AZD1222 vaccination. These receptors came from an adult in good health.

The genes are TRBV13 and TRBJ1-4; the D is unclear. Trimming shortened V by 2 bases and J by 5 bases, and 9 bases separated the two germline ends. This CDR3 region has 14 residues. Germline V gene data show CDR1 as PRHDT and CDR2 as FYEKMQ (reference sequence). The DNA for the CDR3 is TGTGCCAGCAGCTTACAAAGAAACAATGAAAAACTGTTTTTT. This sequence encodes CASSLQRNNEKLFF.

This clone was recorded once. This sequence joins TRBV19 and TRBJ2-3, with 8 bases matching TRBD1. The V gene end was trimmed by 3 bases and the J gene end by 4 bases; junction bases not matched to a gene: 6. CDR3 length: 15 residues. CDR1 and CDR2 from the germline V gene are LNHDA and SQIVND (reference sequence). The CDR3 loop reads CASSIPTGVPDTQYF. The CDR3 nucleotides read TGTGCCAGTAGTATTCCGACAGGGGTCCCAGATACGCAGTATTTT.

The CDR3 region is CATSERASSYEQYF. CDR3 sequence (DNA): TGTGCCACCAGTGAAAGGGCGTCTTCCTACGAGCAGTACTTC. The rearrangement uses TRBV24-1 and TRBJ2-7; no clear D gene. CDR1 is KGHDR, CDR2 SFDVKD, per germline. Trimming stripped 4 bases from V and 1 base from J, with 10 bases between. CDR3 length equals 14 residues.

The rearrangement joins TRBV21-1 to TRBJ2-7; the D call in the table, TRBD1, was not verified against the DNA. TRBV21-1 counts as a pseudogene. The CDR3 is made up of 13 amino acids. The CDR3 protein is CASSKGTDDEQYF. CDR3 DNA: TGTGCCAGCAGCAAAGGGACAGACGACGAGCAGTACTTC.

With regard to this clone: This sample includes further DNA sequences coding for the same CDR3. The rearrangement uses TRBV3-1 (or the pseudogene TRBV3-2) and TRBJ2-7, with 9 bases identical to TRBD2. The CDR3 totals 14 residues. The trim removed 1 base at V and 3 bases at J, leaving 1 base unmatched. Germline V gives CDR1 LGHDT, CDR2 YNNKEL (reference sequence). In DNA, the CDR3 is TGTGCCAGCAGCCAAGGAGCGGGAGGCTACGAGCAGTACTTC. It codes for CASSQGAGGYEQYF.

The gene calls are TRBV3-1 (or the pseudogene TRBV3-2) and TRBJ2-5; D gene unclear. The V end was cut by 9 bases, the J end by 4 bases, with 12 bases between. The V gene's germline CDR1 is LGHDT and CDR2 YNNKEL (reference sequence). The CDR3 contains 12 residues. The CDR3 spells CARGPIRETQYF. CDR3 in DNA: TGTGCCAGGGGCCCGATTCGAGAGACCCAGTACTTC.

This sequence joins TRBV6-2 or TRBV6-3 and TRBJ2-7; 8 nucleotides agree with TRBD2. Germline CDR1 reads MNHEY; CDR2 reads SVGEGT. The ends lost 5 bases at V and 4 bases at J; junction bases unmatched: 10. This CDR3 is 15 amino acids long. The CDR3 reads CASSRSGSGTYEQYF. The CDR3 region has the DNA TGTGCCAGCAGTCGTTCCGGTAGCGGGACATACGAGCAGTACTTC.

This rearrangement joins TRBV7-9 to TRBJ2-6; D gene unclear. The CDR3 has 14 amino acids. Between the trimmed V and J ends, which lost 6 bases and 4 bases, there was a span of 10 bases. Germline V gives CDR1 SEHNR, CDR2 FQNEAQ (reference sequence). Written as DNA, the CDR3 is TGTGCCAGCAGGCTGATGTTAGGGGCCAACGTCCTGACTTTC. Translated: CASRLMLGANVLTF.

This clone was detected once. The V and J genes are TRBV9 and TRBJ1-1; D may be TRBD1 (5 bases). The V end lost 0 bases, the J end lost 9 bases, and 9 bases lay between the germline ends. Germline lookup yields CDR1 SGDLS and CDR2 YYNGEE. The CDR3 covers 12 residues. The DNA of the CDR3 is TGTGCCAGCAGCGTAGGAGGGGAAAAAGCTTTCTTT. Protein product: CASSVGGEKAFF.

The chain couples TRBV10-2 to TRBJ2-2; D ambiguous. CDR1 is WSHSY, CDR2 SAAADI, per germline. Trimming cost V 10 bases and J 0 bases, with 15 bases left between them. The CDR3 length is 15 residues. The CDR3 region has the DNA TGCGCCACCAAAATTGACACGACGAACACCGGGGAGCTGTTTTTT. Translated: CATKIDTTNTGELFF.

The chain employs TRBV7-8 and TRBJ2-2; tentative D call: TRBD2 (6 bases). Per germline, CDR1 SGHVS and CDR2 FQNEAQ. V was cut by 3 bases and J by 4 bases, with 9 bases left in between. The CDR3 spans 14 residues. DNA for the CDR3: TGTGCCAGCAGCTTGGGACTTTTCACCGGGGAGCTGTTTTTT. Its protein is CASSLGLFTGELFF. Full variable domain (outside the CDR3, taken from reference TRBV7-8 and TRBJ2-2): GAGVSQSPRYKVAKRGQDVALRCDPISGHVSLFWYQQALGQGPEFLTYFQNEAQLDKSGLPSDRFFAERPEGSVSTLKIQRTQQEDSAVYLCASSLGLFTGELFFGEGSRLTVL.

The rearrangement uses TRBV25-1 and TRBJ1-2; 9 bases are shared with TRBD1. From germline, CDR1 is MGHDK and CDR2 SYGVNS. This CDR3 is built from 16 residues. Trimming removed 1 base from V and 6 bases from J; junction bases left unmatched: 9. This chain's CDR3 is CASSELGVTGGNGYTF. Written as DNA, the CDR3 is TGTGCCAGCAGTGAATTGGGGGTGACAGGGGGAAATGGCTACACCTTC.

A remark on this clone: Other DNA sequences from this sample encode an identical CDR3 as well. The V gene is TRBV6-5, the J gene TRBJ1-2; unclear D gene. The V and J ends lost 0 bases and 7 bases respectively, with 9 bases between them. CDR1 MNHEY and CDR2 SVGAGI come from the germline V gene. CDR3 length equals 13 residues. CDR3 loop: CASSYSEGGGYTF. For the CDR3, the DNA is TGTGCCAGCAGTTACTCAGAGGGCGGTGGCTACACCTTC.

This chain links TRBV3-1 (or the pseudogene TRBV3-2) with TRBJ2-5; D gene ambiguous. This CDR3 comprises 14 residues. The V and J ends lost 3 bases and 5 bases respectively, with 13 bases between them. Germline V gene lookup returns CDR1 LGHDT and CDR2 YNNKEL (reference sequence). CDR3 protein: CASSHQRHEETQYF. In nucleotides, the CDR3 is TGTGCCAGCAGCCATCAGAGACATGAGGAGACCCAGTACTTC.

This chain links TRBV5-1 with TRBJ1-4; D gene uncertain. Per the germline V gene, CDR1 is SGHRS and CDR2 is YFSETQ. This CDR3 comprises 13 residues. The V gene lost 0 bases and the J gene lost 6 bases, with 6 bases spanning the gap. The CDR3 sequence is CASSLATDEKLFF. Here the CDR3 DNA reads TGCGCCAGCAGCTTGGCTACGGATGAAAAACTGTTTTTT.

V gene TRBV5-5 combines with J gene TRBJ2-5; no clear D gene. V was shortened by 2 bases and J by 5 bases, with 13 bases between the two germline ends. This CDR3 spans 14 amino acids. Germline-derived CDR1 and CDR2 are SGHKS and YYEKEE (reference sequence). For the CDR3, the DNA is TGTGCCAGCAGCTTAGTAGGCCTCCCTGAGACCCAGTACTTC. Its protein is CASSLVGLPETQYF.

This clone appeared a few times. This sequence joins TRBV7-9 and TRBJ2-2; a possible D gene is TRBD2 (6 bases). In germline, CDR1 is SEHNR, CDR2 FQNEAQ (reference sequence). Trimming left V 5 bases short and J 4 bases short, with 14 bases between. The CDR3 has 15 residues. The CDR3 protein is CASSPRESGTGELFF. The CDR3 DNA sequence: TGTGCCAGCAGCCCTCGGGAGTCGGGCACCGGGGAGCTGTTTTTT.

V is TRBV11-2 and J is TRBJ1-2; no definite D call. This CDR3 contains 13 residues. Germline CDR1 and CDR2: SGHAT and FQNNGV. Trimming removed 5 bases from V and 8 bases from J, with 15 bases in between. The CDR3 coding sequence is TGTGCCAGCAGCCCTAACATCCTCGCGGGCTACACCTTC. Translation gives CASSPNILAGYTF.

The chain couples TRBV9 to TRBJ2-1, with 9 bases aligning to TRBD2. The CDR3 has 15 amino acids. CDR1 is SGDLS and CDR2 is YYNGEE in the germline V gene. V gave up 0 bases and J gave up 6 bases; unmatched junction bases: 4. The CDR3 DNA sequence: TGTGCCAGCAGCGTAGCGAGCGGGAGGTCCAATGAGCAGTTCTTC. Protein: CASSVASGRSNEQFF.

This rearrangement joins TRBV4-1 to TRBJ2-2, with D possibly matching TRBD2 (5 bases). The CDR3 contains 16 residues. Trimming shortened V by 1 base and J by 3 bases, and 12 bases separated the two germline ends. Germline CDR1 MGHRA, CDR2 YSYEKL. DNA of the CDR3: TGCGCCAGCAGCCAAGGGAGGAACGCACACACCGGGGAGCTGTTTTTT. This codes for CASSQGRNAHTGELFF.

The V gene is TRBV4-1, the J gene TRBJ2-7, with 13 bases lining up with TRBD2. V dropped 0 bases and J dropped 6; count of bases not matched to a gene: 2. CDR1 and CDR2 (germline): MGHRA, YSYEKL. The CDR3 length is 15 residues. CDR3 amino acids: CASSQDTSGRGEQYF. CDR3 bases: TGCGCCAGCAGCCAAGATACTAGCGGGAGGGGCGAGCAGTACTTC.

V is TRBV9 and J is TRBJ1-4; possible D gene TRBD1, 5 bases. The V and J ends lost 3 bases and 0 bases respectively, with 9 bases between them. CDR3 length equals 15 residues. The germline V gene encodes CDR1 SGDLS and CDR2 YYNGEE. CDR3 nucleotide sequence: TGTGCCAGCAGCGACGACAGTACAACTAATGAAAAACTGTTTTTT. Its translation: CASSDDSTTNEKLFF.

V gene TRBV15 combines with J gene TRBJ1-4; 8 bases map to TRBD1. Germline CDR1 and CDR2: LNHNV and YYDKDF (reference sequence). The CDR3 has 16 amino acids. J gave up 10 bases and V 0 bases, and 10 bases lay outside the gene matches. The CDR3: CATSRESGGAEGKLFF. For the CDR3, the DNA is TGTGCCACCAGCAGAGAGTCAGGGGGCGCGGAAGGAAAACTGTTTTTT.

Worth noting for this clone: Other nucleotide sequences in the sample specify the same CDR3. The gene calls are TRBV5-1 and TRBJ2-3, with no clear D. CDR1 SGHRS and CDR2 YFSETQ come from the germline V gene. CDR3 size: 11 residues. With 2 bases removed from V and 3 bases from J, the gap between germline ends came to 1 base. This CDR3 is CASSFTDTQYF. The CDR3 bases are TGCGCCAGCAGCTTTACAGATACGCAGTATTTT.

The gene calls are TRBV4-1 and TRBJ2-3; a weak D match, TRBD1 (6 bases). V was shortened by 5 bases and J by 1 base, with 10 bases between the two germline ends. Looked up from germline, CDR1 is MGHRA and CDR2 is YSYEKL. The length of the CDR3 is 14 residues. The CDR3 is CASSRQVGTDTQYF. The CDR3 nucleotides read TGCGCCAGCAGCAGACAGGTGGGCACAGATACGCAGTATTTT.

Only one count was recorded for this clone. V and J are TRBV28 and TRBJ2-7, with 10 bases identical to TRBD1. J was trimmed by 4 bases and V by 5 bases; bases with no gene match: 5. The CDR3 is made up of 14 amino acids. CDR1 is MDHEN and CDR2 is SYDVKM in the germline V gene. As DNA, the CDR3 is TGTGCCAGCAGTCTGACAGGGGGCTTTTACGAGCAGTACTTC. Translating it yields CASSLTGGFYEQYF.

The rearrangement links TRBV19 to TRBJ1-5; 9 bases agree with TRBD1. The germline gives CDR1 LNHDA, CDR2 SQIVND (reference sequence). J lost 6 bases, V lost 2 bases, and 5 bases had no gene match. The CDR3 is made up of 15 amino acids. The DNA of the CDR3 is TGTGCCAGTAGTATACCCGGGACAGGGAGTCAGCCCCAGCATTTT. The encoded protein is CASSIPGTGSQPQHF.

The chain links TRBV12-3 or TRBV12-4 to TRBJ1-5; D is ambiguous. Trimming removed 1 base at V and 5 bases at J, with 3 bases between. The CDR3 spans 12 residues. The CDR3 protein is CASSLGYQPQHF. Written as DNA, the CDR3 is TGTGCCAGCAGTTTAGGGTATCAGCCCCAGCATTTT.

The chain uses TRBV6-5 and TRBJ1-1; 9 bases are a match to TRBD1. CDR3 length: 15 residues. Germline values: CDR1 MNHEY, CDR2 SVGAGI. V gave up 6 bases and J gave up 4 bases; unmatched junction bases: 9. The CDR3 DNA is TGTGCCAGCAGGACCCGGGACAGGGCGGCCACTGAAGCTTTCTTT. Its translation is CASRTRDRAATEAFF.

The chain links TRBV6-5 to TRBJ1-1; D unresolved. Germline CDR1 and CDR2: MNHEY and SVGAGI. Between the trimmed V and J ends, which lost 7 bases and 5 bases, there was a span of 14 bases. The CDR3 is 13 residues long. CDR3 in DNA: TGTGCCAGCACCCCGTATGATGAGACTGAAGCTTTCTTT. Translation gives CASTPYDETEAFF.